Sequencing of this T cell receptor (beta chain) was carried out in a study of T cell responses to AZD1222 COVID-19 vaccine. Using immunoSEQ multiplex PCR, the repertoire was profiled, and TCRdb retains in-frame clones only, with some absent. The sample lists some 53,000 clones; over 80% were seen once. Study findings and constraints: Samples come after the peak T cell response, not at day 14.

A word on this clone: Its antigen is not identified.

The sequenced sample was peripheral blood, obtained 28 days after the second AZD1222 dose. The clonotype was recovered from an adult who received the AZD1222 COVID-19 vaccine.

For the CDR3, the DNA is TGTGCCACCCCCCACAGGACAGGGAGGGGCTACACCTTC. Translated, it gives CATPHRTGRGYTF. The V gene is TRBV28, the J gene TRBJ1-2; TRBD1 matches 8 bases. This CDR3 has 13 residues. Per germline, CDR1 MDHEN and CDR2 SYDVKM. J gave up 8 bases and V 10 bases, and 12 bases lay outside the gene matches.